Presented here are 18 T cell receptor beta chains from one specimen sequenced in a study of blood T cells in healthy people across ages. For the second PCR, which ran for roughly 6 to 12 cycles, a sample-barcoded 5' primer and a J-beta primer mix were used. TCRdb independently ran MiXCR on the 5' RACE reads; one entry per CDR3 protein. The sample consists of about 1.1 million distinct CDR3 sequences, approximately 38% of them appearing once. Sequencing was done on a sample of blood. Receptors originate from a man aged 18-30 years in good health.

The chain has TRBV4-3 and TRBJ2-2, with D tentatively TRBD1 (5 bases). The germline V gene encodes CDR1 LGHNA and CDR2 YSLEER. This CDR3 is 16 amino acids long. V was trimmed by 0 bases and J by 0 bases, leaving 8 bases between them. The CDR3: CASSQDTGSNTGELFF. The CDR3 DNA is TGCGCCAGCAGCCAAGATACAGGTTCGAACACCGGGGAGCTGTTTTTT.

This clonotype was observed a handful of times. V is TRBV10-3 and J is TRBJ1-1; no clear D gene. Trimming pared 5 bases from V and 0 bases from J, leaving 7 bases between. CDR1 is ENHRY, CDR2 SYGVKD, per germline. The CDR3 loop spans 13 amino acids. The CDR3 loop reads CAISPGLNTEAFF. The CDR3 DNA is TGTGCCATCAGTCCAGGACTGAACACTGAAGCTTTCTTT.

This clonotype has just a few counts. The gene calls are TRBV25-1 and TRBJ2-5, with unresolved D. This CDR3 has 13 amino acids. Germline CDR1 is MGHDK and CDR2 is SYGVNS. Trimming cost V 4 bases and J 11 bases, with 17 bases left between them. The CDR3: CASSATAAGEQYF. CDR3 DNA sequence: TGTGCCAGCAGTGCTACCGCTGCAGGTGAGCAGTACTTC.

The chain recombines TRBV9 with TRBJ2-2, with D maybe TRBD2 (6 bases). Trimming stripped 0 bases from V and 7 bases from J, with 13 bases between. There are 15 residues in the CDR3. Germline CDR1 and CDR2: SGDLS and YYNGEE. The CDR3 sequence is CASSVDPEGNGELFF. As DNA, the CDR3 is TGTGCCAGCAGCGTAGATCCGGAGGGAAACGGGGAGCTGTTTTTT.

This chain connects TRBV28 to TRBJ2-5, with TRBD1 matching 8 bases. The DNA end is more similar to TRBJ2-7, so the J call may be wrong. This CDR3 region has 14 residues. From germline, CDR1 is MDHEN and CDR2 SYDVKM. The CDR3 loop reads CASSRSTGAYEQYF. The DNA for the CDR3 is TGTGCCAGCAGCCGGTCGACAGGGGCCTACGAGCAGTACTTC.

The J gene is TRBJ1-2, the V gene TRBV7-3, with D tentatively TRBD1 (5 bases). From germline, CDR1 is SGHTA and CDR2 FQGTGA. This CDR3 is built from 14 residues. Deletions cut 5 bases from V and 4 bases from J, with 14 bases between. The CDR3 sequence: CASSPGDSTYGYTF. The CDR3 bases are TGTGCCAGCAGCCCTGGAGACAGTACCTATGGCTACACCTTC.

The V call is TRBV28, the J call TRBJ1-2, with D unresolved. This CDR3 contains 18 residues. Deletions cut 8 bases from V and 0 bases from J, with 25 bases between. Germline loops: CDR1 MDHEN, CDR2 SYDVKM. Here the CDR3 DNA reads TGTGCCAGCGCCTTCGATCATTGGACTCTTAACTCTAACTATGGCTACACCTTC. Its translation is CASAFDHWTLNSNYGYTF.

This chain joins TRBV12-3 or TRBV12-4 and TRBJ2-2; D not resolved. V lost 4 bases and J lost 2, with 11 bases in between. The CDR3 has 15 residues. CDR3 region: CASSYSAGNTGELFF. The CDR3 DNA is TGTGCCAGCAGTTATTCGGCCGGCAACACCGGGGAGCTGTTTTTT.

This clonotype has just a few counts. The rearrangement links TRBV20-1 to TRBJ1-4; D is possibly TRBD1 (5 bases). With 6 bases removed from V and 4 bases from J, the gap between germline ends came to 15 bases. CDR1 and CDR2 (germline): DFQATT, SNEGSKA (reference sequence). The CDR3 consists of 14 residues. The CDR3 DNA reads TGCAGTGCGAAGGAGGGACTGCGTAATGAAAAACTGTTTTTT. It is translated as CSAKEGLRNEKLFF.

The chain couples TRBV12-3 or TRBV12-4 to TRBJ1-1; D call uncertain. The CDR3 totals 14 residues. Between the trimmed V and J ends, which lost 5 bases and 1 base, there was a span of 11 bases. The chain's CDR3 is CASSQVRRNTEAFF. CDR3 nucleotide sequence: TGTGCCAGCAGTCAGGTCCGCAGGAACACTGAAGCTTTCTTT.

The chain recombines TRBV5-1 with TRBJ2-7; 7 bases line up with TRBD2. The end of the DNA fits TRBJ2-1 better, so the J call may be wrong. The CDR3 spans 14 residues. Germline V CDR1 and CDR2: SGHRS, YFSETQ. CDR3 in amino acids: CASSPYGLGEEQFF. The CDR3 coding sequence is TGCGCCAGCAGCCCGTACGGACTAGGCGAGGAGCAGTTCTTC.

In DNA, the CDR3 is TGTGCCAGCTCTCCCCGACAGGGGGGTGAAGCTTTCTTT. This gives the protein CASSPRQGGEAFF. The chain joins TRBV18 to TRBJ1-1, with 9 bases that match TRBD1. Germline V CDR1 and CDR2: KGHSH, LQKENI. The CDR3 has 13 amino acids. V trimming: 6 bases; J trimming: 7 bases; junction bases outside the gene matches: 6.

The chain carries TRBV20-1 and TRBJ2-1; 8 nucleotides line up with TRBD2. There are 13 residues in the CDR3. V shed 5 bases, J shed 5 bases, and the junction held 5 bases outside the gene matches. The V gene's germline CDR1 is DFQATT and CDR2 SNEGSKA (reference sequence). The CDR3 reads CSAPRGGNNEQFF. In DNA, the CDR3 is TGCAGTGCTCCTCGGGGGGGTAACAATGAGCAGTTCTTC.

This clonotype has a count of ten or more. The J gene is TRBJ2-1, the V gene TRBV4-2; 12 bases line up with TRBD2. With V trimmed by 0 bases and J by 0 bases, 9 bases remained unmatched. CDR3 length: 20 residues. Per the germline V gene, CDR1 is LGHNA and CDR2 is YNFKEQ. CDR3 sequence reads: CASSQDMASGGGSSYNEQFF. The CDR3 nucleotides are TGTGCCAGCAGCCAAGATATGGCTAGCGGGGGGGGAAGCTCCTACAATGAGCAGTTCTTC.

The gene calls are TRBV4-3 and TRBJ1-4; 7 bases line up with TRBD1. The length of the CDR3 is 16 residues. Trimming removed 0 bases from V and 6 bases from J; junction bases left unmatched: 7. Per the germline V gene, CDR1 is LGHNA and CDR2 is YSLEER. The CDR3 nucleotides read TGCGCCAGCAGCCAAGATTGGGCAGGGGGGGATGAAAAACTGTTTTTT. Its translation is CASSQDWAGGDEKLFF.

V gene TRBV5-1 combines with J gene TRBJ1-1, with D unclear. The CDR3 totals 14 residues. CDR1 is SGHRS, CDR2 YFSETQ, per germline. Trimming left V 0 bases short and J 6 bases short, with 12 bases between. The CDR3 is CASSLVKGAAEAFF. CDR3 bases: TGCGCCAGCAGCTTGGTCAAGGGCGCCGCTGAAGCTTTCTTT.

The chain employs TRBV6-2 or TRBV6-3 and TRBJ1-2, with 7 bases that match TRBD1. The trim removed 6 bases at V and 0 bases at J, leaving 7 bases unmatched. The CDR3 runs 15 residues. Germline CDR1 MNHEY, CDR2 SVGEGT. CDR3 sequence: CASSRSGTANYGYTF. The CDR3 region has the DNA TGTGCCAGCAGCCGCTCGGGGACAGCTAACTATGGCTACACCTTC.

The chain links TRBV27 to TRBJ2-2; TRBD1 matches at 10 bases. J gave up 7 bases and V 9 bases, and 5 bases lay outside the gene matches. This CDR3 is 13 amino acids long. Per the germline V gene, CDR1 is MNHEY and CDR2 is SMNVEV (reference sequence). For the CDR3, the DNA is TGTGCCAGTGGGACAGGGGATAACGGGGAGCTGTTTTTT. Protein product: CASGTGDNGELFF.